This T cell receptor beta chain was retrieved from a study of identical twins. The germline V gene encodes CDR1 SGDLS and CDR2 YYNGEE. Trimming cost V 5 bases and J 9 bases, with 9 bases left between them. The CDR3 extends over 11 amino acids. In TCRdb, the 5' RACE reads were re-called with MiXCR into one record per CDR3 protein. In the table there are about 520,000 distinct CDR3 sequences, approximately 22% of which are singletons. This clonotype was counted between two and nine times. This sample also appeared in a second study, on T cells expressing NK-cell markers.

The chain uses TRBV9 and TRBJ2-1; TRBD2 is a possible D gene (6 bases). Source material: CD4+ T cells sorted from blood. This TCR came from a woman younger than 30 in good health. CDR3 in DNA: TGTGCCAGCAGGCGGGACGGTGAGCAGTTCTTC. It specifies CASRRDGEQFF.